Described below is a single TCR beta chain sequence and its context. What it binds is unknown. This sample was taken from a study of cytomegalovirus exposure and HLA in healthy donors. Study outcomes and limitations: Later work found that TCR association rates differed between HLA loci; DRB1 had the most and HLA-C the fewest. Most of the TCR beta V segments (in an earlier analysis) were productive either about 90% or about 30% of the time. For presence/absence analyses, sequencing depth was assumed to be roughly uniform across donors.

The V gene end was trimmed by 5 bases and the J gene end by 7 bases; junction bases not matched to a gene: 6. This CDR3 is built from 13 residues. From germline, CDR1 is MDHEN and CDR2 SYDVKM. Both 60 Vbeta primers and 13 Jbeta primers went into the PCR. Using immunoSEQ multiplex PCR, the repertoire was profiled, and TCRdb retains in-frame clones only, with some absent. There are 150,000 or so clones in the sample, with more than 1.5% held by the top ten. The gene calls are TRBV28 and TRBJ1-2, with 8 bases matching TRBD1. The clonotype was recovered from a woman aged 40 to 50 in good health and CMV-seropositive. The sequencing input was PBMCs. This chain's CDR3 is CASSQGARTGYTF. In nucleotides, the CDR3 is TGTGCCAGCAGTCAGGGGGCGCGGACTGGCTACACCTTC.